This T cell receptor (beta chain) appears in the sequencing data of a study of shared clonotypes between healthy human individuals. As for the study in general: A donor's plate count was three for CD4 naive and three for CD4 memory; CD8 naive had two and CD8 memory one.

The germline V gene encodes CDR1 SNHLY and CDR2 FYNNEI. V was shortened by 7 bases and J by 5 bases, with 6 bases between the two germline ends. This CDR3 is 10 amino acids long. Details on this clone: Antigen unknown.

Study-level points and caveats: The study sampled only blood, and tissue repertoires likely differ.

Terminally differentiated effector memory CD45RA+ cells were excluded by CCR7 positive selection of CD45RO-negative cells. Donors, healthy HIV-negative adults, lacked recent acute infections or vaccinations. Sequencing used immunoSEQ multiplex PCR; TCRdb keeps in-frame clones, though not all of them. The sample shows some 2,000,000 clones, less than 95% of them seen only once. The sample taken for sequencing was naive CD8+ T cells sorted from blood. This chain joins TRBV2 and TRBJ2-7; no reliable D call. This receptor was identified in a man aged 18 to 29 in good health. Here the CDR3 DNA reads TGTGCCAGCATAACTAACGAGCAGTACTTC. Encoded protein: CASITNEQYF.